Each of the 3 T cell receptor beta chains below was sequenced from the same sample in a study of tumor-infiltrating lymphocytes in primary liver carcinoma (dated by TCRdb to 2016 to 2017). Without any cell sorting, total RNA and DNA were extracted together from 20-30 mg of bulk tissue using the AllPrep DNA/RNA mini kit. Sequencer: Illumina HiSeq 2500. A constant-region primer and ProtoScript II reverse transcriptase were used to reverse-transcribe TCRbeta-specific cDNA from roughly 0.55 ug total RNA. The TCRbeta libraries were prepared through three rounds of nested multiplex PCR following a slightly modified ARM-PCR procedure. The first two PCR rounds used multiplex TRBV1-TRBV30 forward primers with a Cbeta reverse primer, each for around 10 cycles. In-frame beta chains were kept once TCRdb had trimmed the public reads at Q25 with fastp and called clones with MiXCR. Rows with a matching CDR3 protein are joined into one entry that keeps the most common DNA and genes. A total of fewer than 75,000 distinct CDR3 sequences appear in this sample, about 65% of them only once. 40% to 45% of the sample is in the top ten clones.

Source material: liver tumor tissue from sampling region 4. Reading the label with the study, this specimen's cell subset or site is: tumor region T4, right-lateral pole. The origin of the receptors is a man aged 35-49 years with primary liver carcinoma and hepatitis B virus infection.

Details on this clonotype: Mismatch with germline at one junction end may stem from a read error. The chain has TRBV7-2 and TRBJ2-7; D call uncertain. The germline CDR1 and CDR2 sequences are SGHTA and FQGNSA. There are 15 residues in the CDR3. This chain's CDR3 is CASSNGPKLIHEQYF. The CDR3 nucleotides read TGTGCCAGCAGTAACGGACCCAAACTGATCCACGAACAGTACTTC.

On this clonotype: At one of its ends the junction is not consistent with the germline gene, which may arise from a read error. The V gene is TRBV6-6, the J gene TRBJ1-5; no definite D call. This CDR3 region has 13 residues. CDR1 is MNHNY, CDR2 SVGAGI, per germline (reference sequence). CDR3 sequence: CTSTYRGHQPQHF. The CDR3 nucleotides are TGTACCAGCACTTACCGGGGTCATCAGCCCCAGCATTTT.

This chain joins TRBV12-3 or TRBV12-4 and TRBJ2-1, with D perhaps matching TRBD1 or TRBD2 (5 bases each). The CDR3 spans 14 residues. The V and J ends lost 9 bases and 6 bases respectively, with 18 bases between them. This CDR3 reads CASTTGQRGNEQFF. The CDR3 DNA sequence: TGTGCCAGTACTACAGGTCAGAGGGGCAATGAGCAGTTCTTC.